These 9 T cell receptor beta chains were sequenced from one sample in a study of blood T cells in healthy people across ages. Primed by a sample-barcoded 5' primer and a J-beta primer mix, a second PCR proceeded for about 6 to 11 cycles. One entry per CDR3 protein results from TCRdb running MiXCR on the 5' RACE reads. The sample shows 1,800,000 or so distinct CDR3 sequences, 39% of them seen only once. Source material: blood. Receptors originate from a human donor in good health.

In this sample, this clonotype turned up many times. The gene calls are TRBV20-1 and TRBJ2-3, with D possibly TRBD2 on 5 matching bases. Germline values: CDR1 DFQATT, CDR2 SNEGSKA (reference sequence). Trimming took 3 bases from V and 1 from J, leaving 5 bases between them. CDR3 length: 12 amino acids. The CDR3 spells CSASGGTDTQYF. The DNA of the CDR3 is TGCAGTGCTAGCGGGGGCACAGATACGCAGTATTTT.

The chain links TRBV7-9 to TRBJ1-1; 7 bases line up with TRBD1. V was clipped by 5 bases and J by 4 bases; unmatched bases: 10. Germline V gives CDR1 SEHNR, CDR2 FQNEAQ (reference sequence). The CDR3 consists of 15 residues. In nucleotides, the CDR3 is TGTGCCAGCAGCGCGTTCAGGGGGGAACGCACTGAAGCTTTCTTT. Amino acid sequence: CASSAFRGERTEAFF.

CDR3 sequence: CSVWTVALTF. CDR3 coding DNA: TGCAGCGTGTGGACAGTGGCCCTCACCTTC. The chain links TRBV29-1 to TRBJ1-2; tentative D call: TRBD1 (6 bases). V gave up 6 bases and J gave up 13 bases, with 15 bases separating them. This CDR3 is 10 amino acids long. The germline gives CDR1 SQVTM, CDR2 ANQGSEA.

The rearrangement joins TRBV24-1 to TRBJ2-3, with 8 bases fitting TRBD2. Losses at the gene ends were 12 bases for V and 5 bases for J; bases not matched to a gene: 9. The CDR3 runs to 13 residues. The germline CDR1 and CDR2 sequences are KGHDR and SFDVKD. CDR3 amino acids: CAADSGGEDTQYF. CDR3 DNA sequence: TGTGCCGCGGACAGCGGGGGAGAAGATACGCAGTATTTT.

The sample holds many counts of this clonotype. The gene calls are TRBV6-6 and TRBJ2-6; D unclear. CDR1 is MNHNY, CDR2 SVGAGI, per germline (reference sequence). CDR3 length equals 15 residues. The V end lost 5 bases, the J end lost 2 bases, and 10 bases lay between the germline ends. CDR3 amino acids: CASSPGWPGANVLTF. The CDR3 DNA reads TGTGCCAGCAGTCCCGGATGGCCTGGGGCCAACGTCCTGACTTTC.

Only a few counts were recorded for this clonotype. The chain carries TRBV29-1 and TRBJ2-7; TRBD1 agrees at 9 bases. With 3 bases clipped from V and 6 bases from J, the junction kept 6 bases outside the gene matches. CDR3 length: 13 residues. The germline gives CDR1 SQVTM, CDR2 ANQGSEA. The CDR3 DNA follows: TGCAGCGTTGATAGGGGACAGGGAGGCGAGCAGTACTTC. It encodes CSVDRGQGGEQYF.

The chain couples TRBV7-8 to TRBJ2-6, with D possibly called TRBD1 or TRBD2 (6 bases each). The CDR3 sequence is 17 residues long. Germline V gene lookup returns CDR1 SGHVS and CDR2 FQNEAQ. The V end was cut by 5 bases, the J end by 0 bases, with 14 bases between. Here the CDR3 DNA reads TGTGCCAGCAGCCCGCTCGGGGGCCTCTCTGGGGCCAACGTCCTGACTTTC. It codes for CASSPLGGLSGANVLTF.

This rearrangement joins TRBV12-3 or TRBV12-4 to TRBJ2-4, with 8 bases matching TRBD1. Matching the DNA end better, TRBJ2-5 makes the J call doubtful. There are 15 residues in the CDR3. The CDR3, as DNA: TGTGCCAGCAGTTCCCACGGGACAGGTAGAGAGACCCAGTACTTC. Amino acids: CASSSHGTGRETQYF.

This chain uses TRBV5-1 with TRBJ1-2; TRBD1 might be the D (5 bases). V lost 4 bases and J lost 2, with 18 bases in between. The CDR3 is made up of 16 amino acids. Germline V lookup: CDR1 SGHRS, CDR2 YFSETQ. CDR3 amino acids: CASSGGPKNGNYGYTF. In DNA form, the CDR3 reads TGCGCCAGCAGCGGGGGACCCAAGAACGGAAACTATGGCTACACCTTC.